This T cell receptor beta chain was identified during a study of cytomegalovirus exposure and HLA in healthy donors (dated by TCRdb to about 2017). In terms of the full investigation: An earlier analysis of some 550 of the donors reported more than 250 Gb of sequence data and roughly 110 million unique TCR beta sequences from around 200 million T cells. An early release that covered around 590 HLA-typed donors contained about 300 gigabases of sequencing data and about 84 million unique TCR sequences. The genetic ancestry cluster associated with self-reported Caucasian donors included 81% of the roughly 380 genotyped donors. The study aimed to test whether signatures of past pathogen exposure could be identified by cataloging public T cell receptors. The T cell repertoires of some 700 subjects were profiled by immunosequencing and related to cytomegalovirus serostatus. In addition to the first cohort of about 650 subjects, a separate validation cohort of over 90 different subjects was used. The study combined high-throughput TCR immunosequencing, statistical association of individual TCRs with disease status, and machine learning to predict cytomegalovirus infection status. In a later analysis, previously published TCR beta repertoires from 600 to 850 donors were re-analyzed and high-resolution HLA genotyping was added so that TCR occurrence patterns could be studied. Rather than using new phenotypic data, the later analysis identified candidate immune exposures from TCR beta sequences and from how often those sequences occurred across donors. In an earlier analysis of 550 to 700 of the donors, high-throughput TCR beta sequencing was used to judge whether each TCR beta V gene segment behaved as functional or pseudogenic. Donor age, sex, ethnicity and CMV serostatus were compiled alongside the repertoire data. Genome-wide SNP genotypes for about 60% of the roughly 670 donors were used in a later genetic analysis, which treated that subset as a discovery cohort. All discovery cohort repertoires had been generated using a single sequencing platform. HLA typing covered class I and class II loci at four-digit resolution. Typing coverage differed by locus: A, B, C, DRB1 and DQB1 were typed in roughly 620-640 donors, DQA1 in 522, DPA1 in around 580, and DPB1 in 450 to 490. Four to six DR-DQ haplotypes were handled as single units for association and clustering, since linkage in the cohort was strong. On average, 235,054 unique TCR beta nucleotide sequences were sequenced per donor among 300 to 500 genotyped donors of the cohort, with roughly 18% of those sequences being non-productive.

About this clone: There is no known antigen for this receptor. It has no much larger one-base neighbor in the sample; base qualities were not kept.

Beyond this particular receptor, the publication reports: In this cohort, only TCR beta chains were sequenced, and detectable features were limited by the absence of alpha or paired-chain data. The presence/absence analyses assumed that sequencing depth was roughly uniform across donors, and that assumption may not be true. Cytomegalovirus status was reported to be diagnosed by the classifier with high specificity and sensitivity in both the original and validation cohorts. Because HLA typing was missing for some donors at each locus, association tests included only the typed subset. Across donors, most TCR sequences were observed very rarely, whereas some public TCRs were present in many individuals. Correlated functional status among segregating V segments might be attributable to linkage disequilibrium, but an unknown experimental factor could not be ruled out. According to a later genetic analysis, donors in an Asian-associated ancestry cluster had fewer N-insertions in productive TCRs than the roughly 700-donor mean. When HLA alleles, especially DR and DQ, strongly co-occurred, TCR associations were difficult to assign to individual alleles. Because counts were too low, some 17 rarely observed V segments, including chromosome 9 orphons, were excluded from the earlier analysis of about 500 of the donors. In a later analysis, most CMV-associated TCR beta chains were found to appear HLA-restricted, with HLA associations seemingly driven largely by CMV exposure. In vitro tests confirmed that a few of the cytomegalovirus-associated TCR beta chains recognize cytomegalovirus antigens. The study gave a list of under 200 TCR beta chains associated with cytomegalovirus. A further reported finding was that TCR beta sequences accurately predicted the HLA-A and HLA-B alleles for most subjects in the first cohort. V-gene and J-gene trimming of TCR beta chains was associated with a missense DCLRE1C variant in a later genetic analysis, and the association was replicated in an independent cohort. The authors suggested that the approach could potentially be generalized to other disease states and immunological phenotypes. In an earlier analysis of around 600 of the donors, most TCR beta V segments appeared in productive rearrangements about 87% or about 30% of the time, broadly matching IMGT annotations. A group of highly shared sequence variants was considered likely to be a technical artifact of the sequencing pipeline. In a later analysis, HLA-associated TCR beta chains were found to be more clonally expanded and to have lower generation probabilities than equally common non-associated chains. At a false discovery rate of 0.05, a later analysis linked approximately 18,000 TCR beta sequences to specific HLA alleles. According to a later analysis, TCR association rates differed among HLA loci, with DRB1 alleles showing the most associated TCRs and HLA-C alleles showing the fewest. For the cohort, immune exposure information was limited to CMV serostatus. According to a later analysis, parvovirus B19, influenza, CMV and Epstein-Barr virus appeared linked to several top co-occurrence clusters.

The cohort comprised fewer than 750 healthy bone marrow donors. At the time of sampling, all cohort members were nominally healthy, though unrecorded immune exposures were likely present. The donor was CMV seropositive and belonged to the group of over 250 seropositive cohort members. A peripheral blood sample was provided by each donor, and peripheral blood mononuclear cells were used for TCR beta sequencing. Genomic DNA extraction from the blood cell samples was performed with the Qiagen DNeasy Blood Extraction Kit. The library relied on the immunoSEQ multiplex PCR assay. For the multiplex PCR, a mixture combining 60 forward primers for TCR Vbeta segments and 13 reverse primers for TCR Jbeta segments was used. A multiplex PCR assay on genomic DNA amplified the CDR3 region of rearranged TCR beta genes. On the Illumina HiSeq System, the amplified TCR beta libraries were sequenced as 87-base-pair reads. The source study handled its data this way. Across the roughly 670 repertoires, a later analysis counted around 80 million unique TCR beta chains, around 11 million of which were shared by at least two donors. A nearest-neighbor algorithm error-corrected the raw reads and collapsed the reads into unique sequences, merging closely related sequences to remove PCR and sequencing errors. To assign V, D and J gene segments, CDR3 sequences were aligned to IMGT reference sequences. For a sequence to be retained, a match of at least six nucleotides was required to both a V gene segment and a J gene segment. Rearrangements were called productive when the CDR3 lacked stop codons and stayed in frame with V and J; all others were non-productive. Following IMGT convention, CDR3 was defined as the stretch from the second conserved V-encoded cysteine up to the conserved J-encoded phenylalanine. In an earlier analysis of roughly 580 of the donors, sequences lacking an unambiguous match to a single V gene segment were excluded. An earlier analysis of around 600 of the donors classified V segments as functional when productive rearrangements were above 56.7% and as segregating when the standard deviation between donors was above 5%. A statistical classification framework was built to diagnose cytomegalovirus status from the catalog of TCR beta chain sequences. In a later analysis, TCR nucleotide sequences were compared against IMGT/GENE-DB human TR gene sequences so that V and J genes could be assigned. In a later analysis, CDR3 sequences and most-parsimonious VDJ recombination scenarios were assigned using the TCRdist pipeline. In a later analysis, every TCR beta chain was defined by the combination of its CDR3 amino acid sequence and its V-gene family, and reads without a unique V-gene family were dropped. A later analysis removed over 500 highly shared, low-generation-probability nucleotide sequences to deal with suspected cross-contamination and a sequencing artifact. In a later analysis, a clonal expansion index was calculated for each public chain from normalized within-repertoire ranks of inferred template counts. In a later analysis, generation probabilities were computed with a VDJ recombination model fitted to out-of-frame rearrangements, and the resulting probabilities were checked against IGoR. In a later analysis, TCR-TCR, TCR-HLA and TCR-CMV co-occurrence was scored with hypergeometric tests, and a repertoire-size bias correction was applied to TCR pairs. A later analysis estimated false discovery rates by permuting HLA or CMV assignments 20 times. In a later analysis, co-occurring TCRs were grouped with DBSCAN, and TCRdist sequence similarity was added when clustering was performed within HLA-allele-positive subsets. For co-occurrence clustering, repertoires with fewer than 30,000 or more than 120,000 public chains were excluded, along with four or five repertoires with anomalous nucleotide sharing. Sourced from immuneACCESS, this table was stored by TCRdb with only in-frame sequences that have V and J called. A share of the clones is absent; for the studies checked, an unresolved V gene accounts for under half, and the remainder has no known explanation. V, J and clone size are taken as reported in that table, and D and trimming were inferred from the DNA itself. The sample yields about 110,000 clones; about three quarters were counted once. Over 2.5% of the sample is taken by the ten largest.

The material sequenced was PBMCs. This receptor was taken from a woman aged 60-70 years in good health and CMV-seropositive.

The nucleotide sequence reads TGTGCCTGGAGTGTACTTAGCGCCGGGGCCAACGTCCTGACTTTC. It translates as CAWSVLSAGANVLTF. The rearranged segments are TRBV30 and TRBJ2-6; the D gene is possibly TRBD2, with 5 bases matching. From the cysteine up to the phenylalanine, the CDR3 has a length of 15 residues. Kept here is only the CDR3 DNA, which spans 45 bases and is read in frame from base 1. The germline V gene (reference sequence) provides CDR1 GTSNPN and CDR2 SVGIG. V is pared back by 0 bases and J by 4 bases, with 10 bases lying between the germline termini.